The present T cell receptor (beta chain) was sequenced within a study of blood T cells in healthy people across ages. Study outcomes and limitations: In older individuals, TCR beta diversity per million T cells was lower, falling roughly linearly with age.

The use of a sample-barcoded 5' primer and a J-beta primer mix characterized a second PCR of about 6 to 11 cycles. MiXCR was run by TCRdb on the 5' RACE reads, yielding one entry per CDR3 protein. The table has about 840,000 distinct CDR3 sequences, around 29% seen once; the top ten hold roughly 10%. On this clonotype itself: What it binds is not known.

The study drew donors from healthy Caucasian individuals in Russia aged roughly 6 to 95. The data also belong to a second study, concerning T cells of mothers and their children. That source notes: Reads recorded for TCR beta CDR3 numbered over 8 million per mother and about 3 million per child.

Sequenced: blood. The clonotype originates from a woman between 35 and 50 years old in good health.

The CDR3 coding sequence is TGCGCCAGCAGCTTGGCTGCTAGCGGGGAATACGAGCAGTACTTC. Residues: CASSLAASGEYEQYF. The chain joins TRBV5-1 to TRBJ2-7; 9 nucleotides line up with TRBD2. Trimming cost V 0 bases and J 4 bases; bases outside gene matches: 5. The CDR3 loop spans 15 amino acids. Germline V gene sequence: CDR1 SGHRS, CDR2 YFSETQ.